This record looks at one TCR beta chain sequence and its context. Original handling: Estimation of nucleated cell counts was performed using reference gene primer amplification. Some clones are missing from TCRdb's copy, which holds only in-frame ones; the method was immunoSEQ multiplex PCR. From that table come the V and J calls and clone size; the DNA was used to work out D and trimming. The repertoire holds 200,000 or so clones, with about 85% as singletons. The sample belongs to a study of blood T cell repertoires in COVID-19. Study background: Italy, Spain and the United States were the sources of the convalescent and acute COVID-19 samples. Sources were T cells, B-cell-depleted T cells, or PBMCs; the material itself was cDNA or gDNA.

The CDR3 extends over 16 amino acids. Trimming took 4 bases from V and 1 from J; bases not matched to a gene: 4. Looked up from germline, CDR1 is LGHDT and CDR2 is YNNKEL (reference sequence). The chain carries TRBV3-1 (or the pseudogene TRBV3-2) and TRBJ2-4; TRBD2 aligns across 10 bases. The sequencing input was peripheral blood. The source of this sequence is a man between 45 and 60 years old who had recovered from COVID-19. CDR3 DNA sequence: TGTGCCAGCAGCCTTCTAGCGGGAGTGGCCAAAAACATTCAGTACTTC. Its translation is CASSLLAGVAKNIQYF.